The 19 T cell receptor beta chains below come from one sample, sequenced in a study of T cell responses to AZD1222 COVID-19 vaccine. The method was immunoSEQ multiplex PCR; TCRdb's version includes in-frame clones alone and lacks a portion of them. The table includes approximately 100,000 clones, 70% to 90% detected once. Sample: peripheral blood, taken on day 0 of AZD1222 vaccination. The source of these receptors is an adult in good health.

This chain joins TRBV10-3 and TRBJ1-4, with a weak D call TRBD1 (5 bases). Trimming took off 10 bases at V and 3 bases at J, with 12 bases between the two ends. Germline V gene sequence: CDR1 ENHRY, CDR2 SYGVKD. The CDR3 length is 13 residues. CDR3: CATTRDPNEKLFF. CDR3 DNA: TGTGCCACCACAAGGGACCCTAATGAAAAACTGTTTTTT.

The chain employs TRBV4-2 and TRBJ2-5; no clear D gene. The CDR3 spans 15 residues. Between the trimmed V and J ends, which lost 0 bases and 0 bases, there was a span of 8 bases. The germline CDR1 and CDR2 sequences are LGHNA and YNFKEQ. The CDR3 spells CASSQEGPYQETQYF. The CDR3 bases are TGTGCCAGCAGCCAAGAAGGCCCGTACCAAGAGACCCAGTACTTC.

V and J are TRBV3-1 (or the pseudogene TRBV3-2) and TRBJ1-4; D unclear. Trimming left V 4 bases short and J 0 bases short, with 9 bases between. Per germline, CDR1 LGHDT and CDR2 YNNKEL (reference sequence). The CDR3 runs 15 residues. The CDR3 sequence: CASSPRLTTNEKLFF. CDR3 DNA sequence: TGTGCCAGCAGCCCGAGGCTAACAACTAATGAAAAACTGTTTTTT.

V gene TRBV20-1 combines with J gene TRBJ1-1; D is undetermined. Trimming shortened V by 3 bases and J by 1 base, and 0 bases separated the two germline ends. The CDR3 runs 10 residues. CDR1 and CDR2 (germline): DFQATT, SNEGSKA (reference sequence). The CDR3 reads CSARNTEAFF. CDR3 sequence (DNA): TGCAGTGCTAGGAACACTGAAGCTTTCTTT.

This rearrangement joins TRBV6-5 to TRBJ1-2; 8 bases are a match to TRBD1. Trimming cost V 6 bases and J 8 bases; bases outside gene matches: 8. Germline values: CDR1 MNHEY, CDR2 SVGAGI. CDR3 length: 13 amino acids. CDR3 sequence reads: CASSDRRGPGYTF. The CDR3 nucleotides are TGTGCCAGCAGCGACCGCAGGGGGCCCGGCTACACCTTC.

The rearrangement joins TRBV6-5 to TRBJ1-2; D is ambiguous. The germline V gene has CDR1 MNHEY and CDR2 SVGAGI. With 0 bases removed from V and 0 bases from J, the gap between germline ends came to 11 bases. The CDR3 covers 16 residues. The CDR3 loop is CASSYSPPPPNYGYTF. As DNA, the CDR3 is TGTGCCAGCAGTTACTCACCGCCTCCTCCTAACTATGGCTACACCTTC.

This clone is a singleton in its sample. The chain employs TRBV7-2 and TRBJ1-2, with D maybe TRBD1 (5 bases). CDR3 length: 15 amino acids. CDR1 and CDR2 (germline): SGHTA, FQGNSA. Trimming took off 3 bases at V and 8 bases at J, with 19 bases between the two ends. CDR3 residues: CASSFGTGVDRGYTF. The CDR3 DNA reads as TGTGCCAGCAGCTTCGGTACAGGCGTCGACCGGGGCTACACCTTC.

This chain connects TRBV29-1 to TRBJ2-3, with D possibly being TRBD1 (6 bases). The CDR3 has 13 residues. Germline assignment: CDR1 SQVTM and CDR2 ANQGSEA. Deletions cut 4 bases from V and 4 bases from J, with 12 bases between. In DNA, the CDR3 is TGCAGCGTTGGTGAAGGGGGAGCAGATACGCAGTATTTT. Residues: CSVGEGGADTQYF.

The gene calls are TRBV11-2 and TRBJ2-7, with D possibly being TRBD2 (5 bases). This CDR3 comprises 18 residues. Trimming took 4 bases from V and 2 from J, leaving 24 bases between them. Germline values: CDR1 SGHAT, CDR2 FQNNGV. The CDR3, as DNA: TGTGCCAGCAGCTCCTACTATTTTTTAGGGTTGCGGGCCTACGAGCAGTACTTC. It codes for CASSSYYFLGLRAYEQYF.

The rearrangement joins TRBV28 to TRBJ1-6; TRBD1 might be the D (6 bases). Trimming took 5 bases from V and 10 from J, leaving 18 bases between them. This CDR3 comprises 15 residues. CDR1 MDHEN and CDR2 SYDVKM come from the germline V gene. For the CDR3, the DNA is TGTGCCAGCAGTCTGGGGGGGGCCCAGAAATCACCCCTCCACTTT. Its translation: CASSLGGAQKSPLHF.

The rearrangement uses TRBV27 and TRBJ2-1, with unresolved D. The CDR3 extends over 12 amino acids. Germline CDR1 MNHEY, CDR2 SMNVEV (reference sequence). V was trimmed by 9 bases and J by 0 bases, leaving 6 bases between them. CDR3 residues: CASGSSYNEQFF. The CDR3 nucleotides are TGTGCCAGTGGAAGCTCCTACAATGAGCAGTTCTTC.

The CDR3: CASSGVPGAQNNEQFF. The CDR3 region has the DNA TGTGCCAGCAGTGGCGTACCGGGGGCCCAAAACAATGAGCAGTTCTTC. This sequence joins TRBV6-1 and TRBJ2-1, with D perhaps matching TRBD1 or TRBD2 (6 bases each). V was shortened by 4 bases and J by 5 bases, with 18 bases between the two germline ends. The germline CDR1 and CDR2 sequences are MNHNS and SASEGT. This CDR3 region has 16 residues.

The chain uses TRBV19 and TRBJ1-2; 7 bases fit TRBD1. Germline CDR1 and CDR2: LNHDA and SQIVND (reference sequence). Losses at the gene ends were 8 bases for V and 7 bases for J; bases not matched to a gene: 16. This CDR3 has 15 residues. The CDR3 sequence: CASQSPSLNRGGYTF. For the CDR3, the DNA is TGTGCCAGTCAATCCCCCTCTCTCAACAGGGGTGGCTACACCTTC. Drawing the rest from reference TRBV19 and TRBJ1-2, the complete variable domain is DGGITQSPKYLFRKEGQNVTLSCEQNLNHDAMYWYRQDPGQGLRLIYYSQIVNDFQKGDIAEGYSVSREKKESFPLTVTSAQKNPTAFYLCASQSPSLNRGGYTFGSGTRLTVV.

This clone was observed a handful of times. The chain employs TRBV28 and TRBJ1-5; D perhaps matches TRBD1 (6 bases). CDR1 MDHEN and CDR2 SYDVKM come from the germline V gene. Trimming removed 8 bases from V and 3 bases from J, with 11 bases in between. The CDR3 spans 13 residues. CDR3 in DNA: TGTGCCAGCGATACAGGGTACAATCAGCCCCAGCATTTT. Protein product: CASDTGYNQPQHF.

The chain is built from TRBV27 and TRBJ1-1, with a possible D match to TRBD1 (5 bases). The ends were cut back, 8 bases at V and 0 bases at J, with 10 bases in the middle. The germline V gene encodes CDR1 MNHEY and CDR2 SMNVEV (reference sequence). There are 13 residues in the CDR3. CDR3 loop: CASGGRVNTEAFF. CDR3 DNA sequence: TGTGCCAGCGGGGGACGGGTGAACACTGAAGCTTTCTTT.

This clone has a single count. V usage is TRBV29-1 and J usage is TRBJ2-2; D ambiguous. The CDR3 runs 11 residues. Germline V lookup: CDR1 SQVTM, CDR2 ANQGSEA. V was trimmed by 4 bases and J by 8 bases, leaving 8 bases between them. The CDR3 DNA reads as TGCAGCGTTGTGGGAACTGGGGAGCTGTTTTTT. Its translation: CSVVGTGELFF.

The chain uses TRBV10-3 and TRBJ2-7; 7 bases align to TRBD2. The trim removed 3 bases at V and 5 bases at J, leaving 10 bases unmatched. The CDR3 loop spans 15 amino acids. Germline V gene sequence: CDR1 ENHRY, CDR2 SYGVKD. CDR3 sequence: CAISDLTGGKNEQYF. Written as DNA, the CDR3 is TGTGCCATCAGTGACCTGACGGGGGGAAAGAACGAGCAGTACTTC.

This clone was found once. The chain uses TRBV19 and TRBJ2-5; 9 nucleotides match TRBD2. Losses at the gene ends were 5 bases for V and 5 bases for J; bases not matched to a gene: 3. The V gene's germline CDR1 is LNHDA and CDR2 SQIVND (reference sequence). This CDR3 spans 13 amino acids. CDR3 sequence: CASSFAGGETQYF. The CDR3 nucleotides are TGTGCCAGTAGTTTCGCGGGGGGGGAGACCCAGTACTTC. The whole variable domain, remainder taken from reference TRBV19 and TRBJ2-5, is DGGITQSPKYLFRKEGQNVTLSCEQNLNHDAMYWYRQDPGQGLRLIYYSQIVNDFQKGDIAEGYSVSREKKESFPLTVTSAQKNPTAFYLCASSFAGGETQYFGPGTRLLVL.

The chain links TRBV24-1 to TRBJ2-5; D may match TRBD1 or TRBD2 (6 bases each). This CDR3 contains 17 residues. V was cut by 4 bases and J by 1 base, with 18 bases left in between. The germline V gene has CDR1 KGHDR and CDR2 SFDVKD. In nucleotides, the CDR3 is TGTGCCACCAGTGACCCTCGTGAGGGGGGATTCCAAGAGACCCAGTACTTC. Its protein is CATSDPREGGFQETQYF.